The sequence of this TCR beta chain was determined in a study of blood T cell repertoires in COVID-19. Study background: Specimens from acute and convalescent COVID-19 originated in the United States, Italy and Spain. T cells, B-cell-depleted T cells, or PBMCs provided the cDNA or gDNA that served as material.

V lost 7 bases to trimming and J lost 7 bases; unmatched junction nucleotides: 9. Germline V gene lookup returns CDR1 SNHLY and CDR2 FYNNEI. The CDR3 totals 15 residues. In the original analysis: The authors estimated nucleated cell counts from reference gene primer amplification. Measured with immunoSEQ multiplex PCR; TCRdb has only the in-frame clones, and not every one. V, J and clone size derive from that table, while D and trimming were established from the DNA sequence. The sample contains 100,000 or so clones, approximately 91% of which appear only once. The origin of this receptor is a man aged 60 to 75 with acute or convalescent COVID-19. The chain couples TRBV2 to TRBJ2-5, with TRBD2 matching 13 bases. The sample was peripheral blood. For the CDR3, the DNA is TGTGCCAGCATCAATGGACTAGCGGGAGCCCGGACCCAGTACTTC. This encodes CASINGLAGARTQYF.